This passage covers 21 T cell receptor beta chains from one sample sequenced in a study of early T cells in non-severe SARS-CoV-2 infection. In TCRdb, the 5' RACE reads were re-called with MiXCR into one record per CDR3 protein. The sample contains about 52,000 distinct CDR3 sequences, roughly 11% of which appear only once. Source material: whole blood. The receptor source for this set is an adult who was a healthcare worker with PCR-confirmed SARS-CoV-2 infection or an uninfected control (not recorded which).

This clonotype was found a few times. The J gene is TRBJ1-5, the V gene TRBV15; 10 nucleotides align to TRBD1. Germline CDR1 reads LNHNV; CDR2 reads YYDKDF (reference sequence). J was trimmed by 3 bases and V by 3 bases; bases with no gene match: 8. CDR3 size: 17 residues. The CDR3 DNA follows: TGTGCCACCAGCAGTACGGGACAGGGGACTTTCAATCAGCCCCAGCATTTT. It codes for CATSSTGQGTFNQPQHF.

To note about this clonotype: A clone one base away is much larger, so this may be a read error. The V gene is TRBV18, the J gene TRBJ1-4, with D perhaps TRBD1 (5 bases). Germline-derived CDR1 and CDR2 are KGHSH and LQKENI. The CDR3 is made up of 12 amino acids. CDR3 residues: CANSPEKGKLFF. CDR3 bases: TGTGCCAACTCACCGGAGAAGGGGAAACTGTTTTTT.

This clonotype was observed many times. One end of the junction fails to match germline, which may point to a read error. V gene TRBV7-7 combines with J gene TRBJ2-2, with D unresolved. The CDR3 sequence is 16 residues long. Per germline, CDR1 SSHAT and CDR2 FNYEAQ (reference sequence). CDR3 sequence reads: CASRPANTPSTGELFF. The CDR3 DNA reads TGTGCTAGCAGACCAGCTAACACCCCTTCGACCGGGGAGCTGTTTTTT.

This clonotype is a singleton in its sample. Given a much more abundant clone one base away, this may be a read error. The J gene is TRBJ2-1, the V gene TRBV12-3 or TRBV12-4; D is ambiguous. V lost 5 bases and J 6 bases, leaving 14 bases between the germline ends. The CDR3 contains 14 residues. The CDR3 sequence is CASSITGSTNEQFF. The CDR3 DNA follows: TGTGCCAGCAGTATTACCGGGTCTACCAATGAGCAGTTCTTC.

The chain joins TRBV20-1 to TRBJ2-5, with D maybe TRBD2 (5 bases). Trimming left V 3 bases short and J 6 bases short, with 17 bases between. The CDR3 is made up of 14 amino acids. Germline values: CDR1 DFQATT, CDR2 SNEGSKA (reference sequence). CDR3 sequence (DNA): TGCAGTGCTAGGCGGAGCGGTGGGGAAAAGACCCAGTACTTC. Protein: CSARRSGGEKTQYF.

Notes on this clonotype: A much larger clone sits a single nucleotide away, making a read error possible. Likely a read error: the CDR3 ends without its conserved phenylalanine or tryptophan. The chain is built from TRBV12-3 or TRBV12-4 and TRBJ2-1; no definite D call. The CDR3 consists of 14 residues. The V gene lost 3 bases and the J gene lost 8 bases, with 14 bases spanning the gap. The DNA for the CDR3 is TGTGCCAGCAGTTTTGGCAGACCTTCCGATGAGCAGTTCTCC. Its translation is CASSFGRPSDEQFS.

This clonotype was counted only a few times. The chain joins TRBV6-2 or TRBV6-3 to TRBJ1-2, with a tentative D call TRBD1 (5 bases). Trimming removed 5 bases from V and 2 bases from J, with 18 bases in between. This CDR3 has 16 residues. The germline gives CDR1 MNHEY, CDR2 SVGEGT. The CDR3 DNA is TGTGCCAGCAGTCGTCGTCCCGGGACCGAAAACTATGGCTACACCTTC. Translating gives CASSRRPGTENYGYTF.

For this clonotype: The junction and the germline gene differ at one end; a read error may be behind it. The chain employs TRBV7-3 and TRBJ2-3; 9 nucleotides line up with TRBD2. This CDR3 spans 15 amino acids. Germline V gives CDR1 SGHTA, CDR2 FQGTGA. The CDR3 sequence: CDSSSLAGSTDTQYF. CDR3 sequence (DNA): TGTGACAGCAGCTCCCTAGCGGGGTCCACAGATACGCAGTATTTT.

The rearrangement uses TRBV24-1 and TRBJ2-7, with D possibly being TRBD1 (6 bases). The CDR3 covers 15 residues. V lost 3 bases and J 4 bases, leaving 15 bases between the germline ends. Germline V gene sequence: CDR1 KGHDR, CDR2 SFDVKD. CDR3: CATSDTTGSGYEQYF. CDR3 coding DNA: TGTGCCACCAGTGATACGACAGGTTCTGGGTACGAGCAGTACTTC.

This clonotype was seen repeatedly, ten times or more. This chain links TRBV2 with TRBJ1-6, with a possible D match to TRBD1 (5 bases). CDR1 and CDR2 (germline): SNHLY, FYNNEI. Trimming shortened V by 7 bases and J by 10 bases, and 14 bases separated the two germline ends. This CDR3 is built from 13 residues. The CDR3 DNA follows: TGTGCCAGCAAACAGACAGTCCAGTCACCCCTCCACTTT. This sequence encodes CASKQTVQSPLHF.

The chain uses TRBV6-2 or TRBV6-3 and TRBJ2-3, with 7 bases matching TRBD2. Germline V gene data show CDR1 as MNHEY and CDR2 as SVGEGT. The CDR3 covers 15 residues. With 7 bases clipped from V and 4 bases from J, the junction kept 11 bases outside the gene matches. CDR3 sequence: CASTRGVLEADTQYF. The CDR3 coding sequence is TGTGCCAGCACCCGGGGGGTCCTGGAGGCAGATACGCAGTATTTT.

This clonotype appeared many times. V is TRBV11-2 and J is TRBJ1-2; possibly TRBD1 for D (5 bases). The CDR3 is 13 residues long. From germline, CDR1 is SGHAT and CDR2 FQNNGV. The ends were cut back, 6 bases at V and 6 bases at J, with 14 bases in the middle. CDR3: CASSPAGVDGYTF. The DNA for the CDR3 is TGTGCCAGCAGTCCCGCGGGGGTAGATGGCTACACCTTC.

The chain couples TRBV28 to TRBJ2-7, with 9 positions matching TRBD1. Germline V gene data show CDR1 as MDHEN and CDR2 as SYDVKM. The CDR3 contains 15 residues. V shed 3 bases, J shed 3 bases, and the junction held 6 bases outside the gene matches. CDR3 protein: CASSLEGQGLYEQYF. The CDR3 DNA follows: TGTGCCAGCAGTTTGGAAGGACAGGGGCTCTACGAGCAGTACTTC.

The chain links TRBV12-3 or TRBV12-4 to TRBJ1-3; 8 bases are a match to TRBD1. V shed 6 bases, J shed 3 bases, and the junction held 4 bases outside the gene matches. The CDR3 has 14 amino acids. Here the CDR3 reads CASSRDRGGNTIYF. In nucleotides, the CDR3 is TGTGCCAGCAGCAGAGACAGGGGTGGAAACACCATATATTTT.

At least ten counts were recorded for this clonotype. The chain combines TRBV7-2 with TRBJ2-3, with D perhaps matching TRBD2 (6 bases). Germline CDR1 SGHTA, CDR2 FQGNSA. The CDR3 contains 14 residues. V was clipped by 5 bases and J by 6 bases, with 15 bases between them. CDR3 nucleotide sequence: TGTGCCAGCAGCCTCATCCCAGGAGGGGATACGCAGTATTTT. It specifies CASSLIPGGDTQYF.

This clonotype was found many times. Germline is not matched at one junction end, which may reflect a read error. As DNA, the CDR3 is TGTGCCAGCAGCTTTGGGGTCCCGGACAGAGCCTTATTC. Translating gives CASSFGVPDRALF. The rearrangement joins TRBV7-3 to TRBJ2-7; D is perhaps TRBD1 (6 bases). This CDR3 is built from 13 residues. Germline assignment: CDR1 SGHTA and CDR2 FQGTGA. Full variable domain (rest looked up from reference TRBV7-3 and TRBJ2-7): GAGVSQTPSNKVTEKGKYVELRCDPISGHTALYWYRQSLGQGPEFLIYFQGTGAADDSGLPNDRFFAVRPEGSVSTLKIQRTERGDSAVYLCASSFGVPDRALFGPGTRLTVT.

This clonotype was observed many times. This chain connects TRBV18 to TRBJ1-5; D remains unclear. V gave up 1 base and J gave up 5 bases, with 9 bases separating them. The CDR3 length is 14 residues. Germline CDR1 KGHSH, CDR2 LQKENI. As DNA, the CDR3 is TGTGCCAGCTCACCACAGGGATTCGATCAGCCCCAGCATTTT. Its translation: CASSPQGFDQPQHF.

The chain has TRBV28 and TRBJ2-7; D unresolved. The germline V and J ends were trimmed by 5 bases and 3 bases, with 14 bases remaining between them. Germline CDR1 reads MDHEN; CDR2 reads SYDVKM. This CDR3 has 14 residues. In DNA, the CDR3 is TGTGCCAGCAGTACCTCAGTGGGTAGCTACGAGCAGTACTTC. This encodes CASSTSVGSYEQYF.

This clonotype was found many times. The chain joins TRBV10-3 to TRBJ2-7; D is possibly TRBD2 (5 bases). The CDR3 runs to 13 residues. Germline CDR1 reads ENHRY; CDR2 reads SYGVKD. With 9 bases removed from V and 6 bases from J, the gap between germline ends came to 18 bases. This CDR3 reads CAIQKRDTGEQYF. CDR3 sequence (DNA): TGTGCCATACAGAAGAGGGATACTGGCGAGCAGTACTTC.

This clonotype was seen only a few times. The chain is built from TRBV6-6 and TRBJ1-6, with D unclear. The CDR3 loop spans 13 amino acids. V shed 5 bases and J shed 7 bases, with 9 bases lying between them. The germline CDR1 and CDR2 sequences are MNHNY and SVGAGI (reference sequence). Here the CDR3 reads CASSPQTNSPLHF. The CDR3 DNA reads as TGTGCCAGCAGTCCACAGACGAATTCACCCCTCCACTTT.

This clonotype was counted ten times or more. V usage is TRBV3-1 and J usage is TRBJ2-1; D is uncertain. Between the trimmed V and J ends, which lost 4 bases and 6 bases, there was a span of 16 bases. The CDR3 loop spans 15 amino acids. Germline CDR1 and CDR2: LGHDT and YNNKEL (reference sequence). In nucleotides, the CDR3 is TGTGCCAGCAGCCCTTGGACGGGTTTGGGCAATGAGCAGTTCTTC. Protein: CASSPWTGLGNEQFF.